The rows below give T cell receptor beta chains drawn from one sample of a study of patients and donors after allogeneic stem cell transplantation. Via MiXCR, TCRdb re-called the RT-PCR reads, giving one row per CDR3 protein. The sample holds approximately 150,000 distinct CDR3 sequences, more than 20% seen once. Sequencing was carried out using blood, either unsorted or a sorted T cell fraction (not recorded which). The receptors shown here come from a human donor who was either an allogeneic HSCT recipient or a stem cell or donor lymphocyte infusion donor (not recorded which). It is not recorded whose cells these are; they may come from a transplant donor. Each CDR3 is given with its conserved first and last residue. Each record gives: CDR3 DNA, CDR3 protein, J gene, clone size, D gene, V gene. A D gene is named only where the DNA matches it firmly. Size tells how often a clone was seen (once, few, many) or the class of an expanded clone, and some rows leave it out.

DNA: TGTGCCAGCAGCCAAGATGACGGACGGGGCCAAAACACCGGGGAGCTGTTTTTT; CDR3: CASSQDDGRGQNTGELFF; J: TRBJ2-2; size: few; D: NA; V: TRBV4-2
DNA: TGTGCCAGCAGCCGCGGGTTCAGTAGAAGGACTGAAGCTTTCTTT; CDR3: CASSRGFSRRTEAFF; J: TRBJ1-1; size: NA; D: NA; V: TRBV14
DNA: TGTGCCAGCAGTTACTCCTGGGAAAAAAACTATGGCTACACCTTC; CDR3: CASSYSWEKNYGYTF; J: TRBJ1-2; size: few; D: NA; V: TRBV28
DNA: TGTGCCAGCAGTTTAACCCCGGGTGAGCAGTTCTTC; CDR3: CASSLTPGEQFF; J: TRBJ2-1; size: few; D: NA; V: TRBV12-3/TRBV12-4
DNA: TGCGCCAGCAGCCAAACCGGGACCTCCGTCTCATCTAACTATGGCTACACCTTC; CDR3: CASSQTGTSVSSNYGYTF; J: TRBJ1-2; size: many; D: NA; V: TRBV4-1
DNA: TGCAGCGTTGTCCCCCGGGACCCTCTTTTCAATGAGCAGTTCTTC; CDR3: CSVVPRDPLFNEQFF; J: TRBJ2-1; size: few; D: NA; V: TRBV29-1
DNA: TGCGCCAGCAGCTTTTGGCCAGGGGGCTTTAACTATGGCTACACCTTC; CDR3: CASSFWPGGFNYGYTF; J: TRBJ1-2; size: NA; D: TRBD1; V: TRBV5-1
DNA: TGTGCCAGCAGTTTGCGGGGACAGTCCTACAATGAGCAGTTCTTC; CDR3: CASSLRGQSYNEQFF; J: TRBJ2-1; size: NA; D: NA; V: TRBV12-3/TRBV12-4
DNA: TGCAGTGCTAGAGTAAGGGGAAGGATAGGCTACACCTTC; CDR3: CSARVRGRIGYTF; J: TRBJ1-2; size: few; D: NA; V: TRBV20-1
DNA: TGTGCCAGCAGTTTCGGACAGGGGATTAATCAGCCCCAGCATTTT; CDR3: CASSFGQGINQPQHF; J: TRBJ1-5; size: NA; D: TRBD1; V: TRBV12-3/TRBV12-4
DNA: TGTGCCAGCAGCTTAGCAGGGGACGCTGAAGCTTTCTTT; CDR3: CASSLAGDAEAFF; J: TRBJ1-1; size: NA; D: NA; V: TRBV7-9
DNA: TGCAGTGCTAGAGATGCTAGCGGTTACGAGCAGTACTTC; CDR3: CSARDASGYEQYF; J: TRBJ2-7; size: few; D: TRBD2; V: TRBV20-1
DNA: TGTGCTAGTGGTTTGGTAGTCTACGAGCAGTACTTC; CDR3: CASGLVVYEQYF; J: TRBJ2-7; size: NA; D: NA; V: TRBV12-5
DNA: TGCAGTGCTAGCGGTGATGGGGAGACGCAAGAGACCCAGTACTTC; CDR3: CSASGDGETQETQYF; J: TRBJ2-5; size: few; D: NA; V: TRBV20-1
DNA: TGTGCCAGCACGGCAAATAGGGAGCAGTACTTC; CDR3: CASTANREQYF; J: TRBJ2-7; size: few; D: NA; V: TRBV12-3/TRBV12-4
DNA: TGTGCCAGCCGAGAGGGGTCGCGGGCTTTCTTT; CDR3: CASREGSRAFF; J: TRBJ1-1; size: many; D: NA; V: TRBV6-5
DNA: TGCGCCAGCAGCCCTACATCAACTAATGAAAAACTGTTTTTT; CDR3: CASSPTSTNEKLFF; J: TRBJ1-4; size: NA; D: NA; V: TRBV5-1
DNA: TGTGCCAGCAGCACGGAGGGCGAGCAGTACTTC; CDR3: CASSTEGEQYF; J: TRBJ2-7; size: NA; D: NA; V: TRBV11-3
DNA: TGTGCCAGCACCGGTCAGGCGAACACTGAAGCTTTCTTT; CDR3: CASTGQANTEAFF; J: TRBJ1-1; size: NA; D: NA; V: TRBV2
DNA: TGTGCCAGCACCCCGGGAGTGGCAGTCCTTAATGAAAAACTGTTTTTT; CDR3: CASTPGVAVLNEKLFF; J: TRBJ1-4; size: NA; D: NA; V: TRBV12-3/TRBV12-4
DNA: TGTGCCAGCAGTCGGGAGGCCAAAAACATTCAGTACTTC; CDR3: CASSREAKNIQYF; J: TRBJ2-4; size: NA; D: NA; V: TRBV6-5
DNA: TGTGCCAGCAGCCAAGACTCGGCGGCGGGGGTAGCTTTCTTT; CDR3: CASSQDSAAGVAFF; J: TRBJ1-1; size: few; D: NA; V: TRBV4-2
DNA: TGTGCCAGCAGCTCCCCGGGGGGGGTATATGGCTACACCTTC; CDR3: CASSSPGGVYGYTF; J: TRBJ1-2; size: NA; D: NA; V: TRBV7-2
DNA: TGTGCCAGCACATCACACTCCGTGAACACTGAAGCTTTCTTT; CDR3: CASTSHSVNTEAFF; J: TRBJ1-1; size: few; D: NA; V: TRBV2
DNA: TGCGCCAGCAGTTTTTTATCGTGGGGAGCTAGCACAGATACGCAGTATTTT; CDR3: CASSFLSWGASTDTQYF; J: TRBJ2-3; size: NA; D: NA; V: TRBV5-1
DNA: TGCGCCAGCAGCTTGTCAGGGCCCTACGAGCAGTACTTC; CDR3: CASSLSGPYEQYF; J: TRBJ2-7; size: NA; D: NA; V: TRBV5-1
DNA: TGCAGCGTCAACAGGAATATGAACACTGAAGCTTTCTTT; CDR3: CSVNRNMNTEAFF; J: TRBJ1-1; size: many; D: NA; V: TRBV29-1
DNA: TGTGCCAGCAGGGGGGGGGCCCTAGCCTATGGCTACACCTTC; CDR3: CASRGGALAYGYTF; J: TRBJ1-2; size: few; D: NA; V: TRBV12-3/TRBV12-4
DNA: TGTGCCAGCATATCGGCCCACGGCAGGCTGGGAATCGAGCAGTACTTC; CDR3: CASISAHGRLGIEQYF; J: TRBJ2-7; size: NA; D: NA; V: TRBV6-6
DNA: TGTGCCAGCAGCGTAGGGCTCTCGAACGAGCAGTACTTC; CDR3: CASSVGLSNEQYF; J: TRBJ2-7; size: NA; D: NA; V: TRBV9
DNA: TGCGCCAGCAGCCCCCGGGACAGTGAGCTTAATTCACCCCTCCACTTT; CDR3: CASSPRDSELNSPLHF; J: TRBJ1-6; size: NA; D: TRBD1; V: TRBV4-1